Listed below are T cell receptor beta chains from one sample, sequenced in a study of regulatory and conventional T cells in RAG deficiency. Only in-frame clones appear in the TCRdb table, and some are missing; sequencing was by immunoSEQ multiplex PCR. The table includes 2,000 to 3,000 clones, about 80% detected once. Sample: CD4+ effector T cells sorted from blood. These receptor sequences come from a human donor with RAG deficiency presenting as severe combined immunodeficiency. CDR3s include the opening cysteine and the closing phenylalanine or tryptophan. Fields, in order: J gene, clone size, V gene, D gene, CDR3 protein, CDR3 DNA. D genes are given only for firm matches. Clone size is shown for a subset of rows, as once, few, many or a class of expanded clone.

TRBJ2-2 . TRBV7-2 TRBD1 CASSLDRGYPGELFF TGTGCCAGCAGCTTAGACAGGGGCTACCCCGGGGAGCTGTTTTTT
TRBJ1-1 once TRBV5-1 . CASSLSSGAKNTEAFF TGCGCCAGCAGCTTGTCCTCCGGGGCTAAGAACACTGAAGCTTTCTTT
TRBJ2-4 . TRBV5-1 . CASSLEWRLGIQYF TGCGCCAGCAGCTTGGAGTGGCGGCTTGGCATTCAGTACTTC
TRBJ1-2 . TRBV7-5 . CASSFRLNYGYTF TGTGCCAGCAGCTTTAGGCTAAACTATGGCTACACCTTC
TRBJ2-5 . TRBV19 . CASSTTEQETQYF TGTGCCAGTAGTACGACAGAACAAGAGACCCAGTACTTC
TRBJ1-2 . TRBV20-1 . CSAVTGSGYTF TGCAGTGCCGTTACAGGGAGTGGCTACACCTTC
TRBJ2-7 . TRBV7-9 . CASSLRGEQYF TGTGCCAGCAGCTTAAGGGGCGAGCAGTACTTC
TRBJ2-3 . TRBV27 TRBD1 CASSWDSPRDTQYF TGTGCCAGCAGTTGGGACAGCCCCAGAGATACGCAGTATTTT
TRBJ2-7 once TRBV30 . CAWSVSGYEQYF TGTGCCTGGAGTGTCTCCGGCTACGAGCAGTACTTC
TRBJ2-7 . TRBV7-9 . CASSSIIGQPGAYEQYF TGTGCCAGCAGCTCCATCATAGGACAGCCAGGGGCCTACGAGCAGTACTTC
TRBJ2-3 . TRBV5-1 TRBD2 CASSKSRSGREDTQYF TGCGCCAGCAGCAAAAGCCGGTCAGGGAGGGAAGATACGCAGTATTTT
TRBJ2-1 . TRBV11-3 TRBD1 CASSPGGRLQNNEQFF TGTGCCAGCAGCCCAGGGGGTCGGCTCCAAAACAATGAGCAGTTCTTC
TRBJ2-5 . TRBV5-1 . CASSLVGVRQETQYF TGCGCCAGCAGCTTGGTCGGGGTTCGGCAAGAGACCCAGTACTTC
TRBJ1-3 . TRBV5-1 . CASSLDNSGNTIYF TGCGCCAGCAGCTTGGACAACTCTGGAAACACCATATATTTT
TRBJ2-4 . TRBV2 . CASTPINIQYF TGTGCCAGCACCCCGATAAACATTCAGTACTTC
TRBJ2-6 . TRBV7-9 . CASRTHSYFAGANVLTF TGTGCCAGCAGGACTCACTCCTATTTCGCTGGGGCCAACGTCCTGACTTTC
TRBJ1-1 . TRBV5-1 . CASSLPREDTEAFF TGCGCCAGCAGCTTGCCCCGGGAGGACACTGAAGCTTTCTTT
TRBJ1-2 . TRBV9 . CASSPTNYGYTF TGTGCCAGCAGCCCCACGAACTATGGCTACACCTTC
TRBJ2-5 . TRBV28 . CASSLWPAAETQYF TGTGCCAGCAGTTTATGGCCTGCGGCAGAGACCCAGTACTTC
TRBJ2-5 . TRBV7-3 . CASSLTRVQETQYF TGTGCCAGCAGCCTAACCCGGGTCCAAGAGACCCAGTACTTC